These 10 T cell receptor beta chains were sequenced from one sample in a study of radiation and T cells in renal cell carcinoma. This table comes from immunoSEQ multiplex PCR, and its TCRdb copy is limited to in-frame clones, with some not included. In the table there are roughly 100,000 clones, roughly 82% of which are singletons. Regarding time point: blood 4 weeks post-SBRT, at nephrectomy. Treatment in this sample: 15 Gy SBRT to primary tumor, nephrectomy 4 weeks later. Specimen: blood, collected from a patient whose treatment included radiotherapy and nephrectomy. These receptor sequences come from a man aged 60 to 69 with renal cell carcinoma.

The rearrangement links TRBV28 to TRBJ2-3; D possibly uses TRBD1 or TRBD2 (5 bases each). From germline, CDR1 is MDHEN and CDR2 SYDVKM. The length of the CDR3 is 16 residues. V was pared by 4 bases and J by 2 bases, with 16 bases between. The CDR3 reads CASSSGSTTTTDTQYF. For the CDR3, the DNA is TGTGCCAGCAGTTCAGGGTCTACGACTACCACAGATACGCAGTATTTT.

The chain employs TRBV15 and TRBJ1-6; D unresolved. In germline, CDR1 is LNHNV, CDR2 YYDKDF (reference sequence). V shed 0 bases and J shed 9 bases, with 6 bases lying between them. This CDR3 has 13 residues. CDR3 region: CATSRDPSSPLHF. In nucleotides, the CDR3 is TGTGCCACCAGCAGAGACCCCAGTTCACCCCTCCACTTT.

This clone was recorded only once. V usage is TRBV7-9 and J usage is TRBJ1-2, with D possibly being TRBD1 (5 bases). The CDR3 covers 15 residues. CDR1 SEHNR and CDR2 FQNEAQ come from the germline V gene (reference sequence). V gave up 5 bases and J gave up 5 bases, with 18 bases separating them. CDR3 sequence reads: CASSRTGTALYGYTF. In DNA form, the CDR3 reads TGTGCCAGCAGCCGAACCGGGACGGCCCTGTATGGCTACACCTTC.

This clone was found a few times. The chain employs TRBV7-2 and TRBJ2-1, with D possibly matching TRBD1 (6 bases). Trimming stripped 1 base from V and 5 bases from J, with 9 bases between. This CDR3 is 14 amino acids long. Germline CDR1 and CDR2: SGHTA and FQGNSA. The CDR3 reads CASSLVQGDNEQFF. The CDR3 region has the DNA TGTGCCAGCAGCTTAGTACAGGGAGACAATGAGCAGTTCTTC.

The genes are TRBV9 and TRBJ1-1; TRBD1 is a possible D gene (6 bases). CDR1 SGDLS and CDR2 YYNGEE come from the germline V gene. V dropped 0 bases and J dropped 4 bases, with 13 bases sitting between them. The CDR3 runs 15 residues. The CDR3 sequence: CASSVVGGQVTEAFF. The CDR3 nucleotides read TGTGCCAGCAGCGTAGTGGGGGGCCAGGTCACTGAAGCTTTCTTT.

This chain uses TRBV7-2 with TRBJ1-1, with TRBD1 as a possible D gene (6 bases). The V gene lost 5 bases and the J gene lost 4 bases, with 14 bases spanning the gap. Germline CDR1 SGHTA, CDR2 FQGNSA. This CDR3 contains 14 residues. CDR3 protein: CASSPGAGPTEAFF. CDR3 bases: TGTGCCAGCAGCCCAGGGGCCGGTCCCACTGAAGCTTTCTTT.

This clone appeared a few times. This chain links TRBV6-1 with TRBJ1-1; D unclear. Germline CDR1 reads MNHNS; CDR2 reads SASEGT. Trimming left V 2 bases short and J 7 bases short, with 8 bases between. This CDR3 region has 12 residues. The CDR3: CASSEWPIEAFF. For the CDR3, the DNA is TGTGCCAGCAGTGAATGGCCAATTGAAGCTTTCTTT.

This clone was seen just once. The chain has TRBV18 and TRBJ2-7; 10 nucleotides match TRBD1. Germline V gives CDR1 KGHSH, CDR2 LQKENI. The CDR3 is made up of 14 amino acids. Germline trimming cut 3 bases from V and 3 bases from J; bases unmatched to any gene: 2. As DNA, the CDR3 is TGTGCCAGCTCACCTAGGACAGGGGGCTACGAGCAGTACTTC. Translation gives CASSPRTGGYEQYF.

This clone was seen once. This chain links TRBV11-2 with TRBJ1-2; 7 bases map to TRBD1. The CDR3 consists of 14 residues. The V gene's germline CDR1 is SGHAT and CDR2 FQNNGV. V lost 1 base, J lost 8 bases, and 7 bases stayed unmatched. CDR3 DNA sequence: TGTGCCAGCAGCTTAGCGGGACAGAGAAGGGGCTACACCTTC. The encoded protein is CASSLAGQRRGYTF.

CDR3 protein: CASSRSGSPTDTQYF. In nucleotides, the CDR3 is TGTGCCAGCAGTCGGAGCGGGAGCCCTACAGATACGCAGTATTTT. The chain couples TRBV11-2 to TRBJ2-3, with TRBD2 matching 8 bases. Unmatched junction bases numbered 8, after V lost 6 bases and J lost 3 bases. The CDR3 is 15 amino acids. Germline values: CDR1 SGHAT, CDR2 FQNNGV.